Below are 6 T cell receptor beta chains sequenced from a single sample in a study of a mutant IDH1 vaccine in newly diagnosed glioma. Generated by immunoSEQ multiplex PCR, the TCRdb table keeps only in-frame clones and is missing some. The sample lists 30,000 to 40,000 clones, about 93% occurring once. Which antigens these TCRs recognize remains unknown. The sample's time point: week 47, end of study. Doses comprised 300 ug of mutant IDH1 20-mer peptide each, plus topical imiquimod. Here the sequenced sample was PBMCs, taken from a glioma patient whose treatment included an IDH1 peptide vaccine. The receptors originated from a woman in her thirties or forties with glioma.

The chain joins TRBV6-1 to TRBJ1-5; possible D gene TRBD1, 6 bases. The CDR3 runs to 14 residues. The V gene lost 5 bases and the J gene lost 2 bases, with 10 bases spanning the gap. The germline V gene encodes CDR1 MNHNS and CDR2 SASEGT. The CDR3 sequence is CASSSQGGNQPQHF. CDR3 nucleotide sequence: TGTGCCAGCAGTTCACAGGGCGGCAATCAGCCCCAGCATTTT.

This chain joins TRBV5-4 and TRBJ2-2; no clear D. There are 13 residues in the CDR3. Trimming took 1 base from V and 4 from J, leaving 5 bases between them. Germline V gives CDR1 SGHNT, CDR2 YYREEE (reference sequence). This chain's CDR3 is CASSLLGTGELFF. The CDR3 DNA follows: TGTGCCAGCAGCTTGTTAGGCACCGGGGAGCTGTTTTTT.

CDR3 sequence: CASSFTGRNTEAFF. Written as DNA, the CDR3 is TGTGCCAGCAGCTTTACCGGGAGGAACACTGAAGCTTTCTTT. The chain has TRBV7-9 and TRBJ1-1; D not resolved. Trimming left V 3 bases short and J 1 base short, with 9 bases between. In germline, CDR1 is SEHNR, CDR2 FQNEAQ (reference sequence). This CDR3 contains 14 residues.

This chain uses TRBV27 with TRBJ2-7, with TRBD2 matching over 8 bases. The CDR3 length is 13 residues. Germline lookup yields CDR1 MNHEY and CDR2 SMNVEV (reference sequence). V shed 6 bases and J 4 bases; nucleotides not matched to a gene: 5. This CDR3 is CASSFSGSYEQYF. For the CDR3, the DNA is TGTGCCAGCAGCTTCAGCGGGAGTTACGAGCAGTACTTC.

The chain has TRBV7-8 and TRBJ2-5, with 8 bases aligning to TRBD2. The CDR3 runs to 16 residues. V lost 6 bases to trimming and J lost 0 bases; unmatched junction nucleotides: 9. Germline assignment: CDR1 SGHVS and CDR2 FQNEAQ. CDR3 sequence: CASSQRGSSNQETQYF. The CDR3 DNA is TGTGCCAGCAGTCAGCGGGGGAGCAGTAACCAAGAGACCCAGTACTTC. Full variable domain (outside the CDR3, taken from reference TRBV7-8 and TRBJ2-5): GAGVSQSPRYKVAKRGQDVALRCDPISGHVSLFWYQQALGQGPEFLTYFQNEAQLDKSGLPSDRFFAERPEGSVSTLKIQRTQQEDSAVYLCASSQRGSSNQETQYFGPGTRLLVL.

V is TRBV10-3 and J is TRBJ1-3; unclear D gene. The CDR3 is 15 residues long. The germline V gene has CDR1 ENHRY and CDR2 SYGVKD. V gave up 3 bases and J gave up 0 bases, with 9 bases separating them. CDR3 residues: CAISEGRYSGNTIYF. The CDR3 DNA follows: TGTGCCATCAGTGAAGGGCGATACTCTGGAAACACCATATATTTT.